This T cell receptor beta chain was documented in a study of T cells in Graves' hyperthyroidism and ophthalmopathy. This CDR3 contains 15 residues. Germline lookup yields CDR1 LGHNT and CDR2 FRNRAP. After removal of 5 bases from V and 3 bases from J, the junction contained 2 bases not matched to a gene. Notes on the study in general: Using 13 V-J features, a model discriminated ophthalmopathy from stable hyperthyroidism. Expanded thyroid clonotypes (above 0.001) were mostly also found in blood.

Subjects aged 18 to 65 presented with newly diagnosed hyperthyroidism of less than 2 months' duration. Diagnoses used clinical symptoms, serum thyroxine and TRAb, thyroid ultrasound and orbital computed tomography. From RNA transcripts, TCR beta CDR3 regions were amplified. The HTBI primer set served for first-round RT-PCR of the TCR CDR3. TCRdb re-derived calls from the multiplex PCR reads in MiXCR, one entry per CDR3 protein. The sample lists about 360,000 distinct CDR3 sequences; roughly 25% were seen once. This clonotype was counted between two and nine times. The antigen is unknown. This rearrangement joins TRBV12-5 to TRBJ2-2, with TRBD2 matching over 11 bases. The clonotype originates from a man aged 45-65 years with Graves' hyperthyroidism. The sample was blood. The CDR3 loop reads CASGGTSGHTGELFF. In DNA, the CDR3 is TGTGCTAGTGGTGGGACTAGCGGACACACCGGGGAGCTGTTTTTT. Full variable domain (remainder filled in from reference TRBV12-5 and TRBJ2-2): DARVTQTPRHKVTEMGQEVTMRCQPILGHNTVFWYRQTMMQGLELLAYFRNRAPLDDSGMPKDRFSAEMPDATLATLKIQPSEPRDSAVYFCASGGTSGHTGELFFGEGSRLTVL.